These T cell receptor beta chains were read from a single sample in a study of blood T cell repertoires in COVID-19. Assay: immunoSEQ multiplex PCR; the TCRdb copy retains only in-frame clones and omits some. The data contain about 75,000 clones, roughly 82% of them singletons. The material sequenced was peripheral blood. Source of these receptors: a woman aged 50 to 60 with acute or convalescent COVID-19. The CDR3 runs from the conserved cysteine through the conserved F or W. The D gene is left open where the match is weak. The size field is filled for only some rows; it gives once, few, many or a size class.

d_gene	j_gene	v_gene	abundance	CDR3aa	CDR3nt
.	TRBJ2-1	TRBV11-2	.	CASSRPGANEQFF	TGTGCCAGCAGCCGCCCGGGAGCCAATGAGCAGTTCTTC
.	TRBJ2-2	TRBV2	.	CASSPRYSNTGELFF	TGTGCCAGCAGCCCGAGATACTCGAACACCGGGGAGCTGTTTTTT
.	TRBJ1-4	TRBV9	.	CASSVGRTDKNEKLFF	TGTGCCAGCAGCGTCGGGAGGACGGACAAAAATGAAAAACTGTTTTTT
.	TRBJ1-1	TRBV6-1	.	CASSERLGAAFF	TGTGCCAGCAGTGAAAGGTTGGGGGCGGCTTTCTTT
.	TRBJ1-1	TRBV5-1	few	CASSRGSSNTEAFF	TGCGCCAGCAGCCGCGGTAGTTCGAACACTGAAGCTTTCTTT
.	TRBJ1-1	TRBV5-6	.	CASSFAVNTEAFF	TGTGCCAGCAGCTTTGCAGTTAACACTGAAGCTTTCTTT
.	TRBJ1-6	TRBV7-2	once	CASSLGSGSGSPLHF	TGTGCCAGCAGCTTAGGCTCGGGGTCAGGTTCACCCCTCCACTTT
TRBD2	TRBJ2-1	TRBV7-2	.	CASSARTAGGRYNEQFF	TGTGCCAGCAGCGCCCGGACGGCGGGGGGGCGGTACAATGAGCAGTTCTTC
.	TRBJ2-2	TRBV18	.	CASSPLYGAEAATGELFF	TGTGCCAGCTCACCACTTTATGGTGCGGAAGCGGCCACCGGGGAGCTGTTTTTT
.	TRBJ1-6	TRBV19	.	CASHESGYNSPLHF	TGTGCCAGCCATGAGTCGGGGTATAATTCACCCCTCCACTTT
TRBD2	TRBJ2-5	TRBV5-6	.	CASSATSGRAWETQYF	TGTGCCAGCAGCGCGACTAGCGGGAGGGCTTGGGAGACCCAGTACTTC
.	TRBJ1-1	TRBV7-9	once	CASSLQGNTEAFF	TGTGCCAGCAGCTTACAGGGAAACACTGAAGCTTTCTTT
TRBD1	TRBJ2-7	TRBV5-1	.	CASSPRTGAEQYF	TGCGCCAGCAGCCCACGGACAGGGGCAGAGCAGTACTTC
TRBD2	TRBJ2-1	TRBV4-2	.	CASTDTEGLGYNERFF	TGTGCCAGCACCGATACGGAGGGACTAGGTTACAATGAGCGGTTCTTC
.	TRBJ2-7	TRBV30	.	CAWSRLQGISYEQYF	TGTGCCTGGAGTAGGTTGCAGGGGATTTCCTACGAGCAGTACTTC
TRBD1	TRBJ1-2	TRBV30	.	CAWRELGQGYGYTF	TGTGCCTGGAGAGAACTAGGACAGGGCTATGGCTACACCTTC
.	TRBJ1-4	TRBV6-5	.	CASRRLAVSNEKLFF	TGTGCCAGCAGGAGGCTGGCAGTTTCTAATGAAAAACTGTTTTTT
TRBD2	TRBJ2-1	TRBV5-1	.	CASSLDAGGYNEQFF	TGCGCCAGCAGCTTGGATGCGGGGGGGTACAATGAGCAGTTCTTC
.	TRBJ2-7	TRBV21-1	once	CATGTGFHEQYF	TGTGCCACCGGGACAGGGTTCCACGAGCAGTACTTC
TRBD1	TRBJ2-5	TRBV7-3	once	CASSLTGTGGWETQYF	TGTGCCAGCAGCTTAACCGGGACAGGGGGATGGGAGACCCAGTACTTC
TRBD2	TRBJ2-3	TRBV6-5	.	CASTGLAGSTDTQYF	TGTGCCAGCACCGGACTAGCGGGGAGCACAGATACGCAGTATTTT
.	TRBJ1-6	TRBV7-2	.	CASSPWDKETSPLHF	TGTGCCAGCAGCCCTTGGGACAAAGAGACGTCACCCCTCCACTTT
.	TRBJ2-1	TRBV10-3	once	CAISESIRTTNNEQFF	TGTGCCATCAGTGAGTCGATACGGACAACCAACAATGAGCAGTTCTTC